The rows below give T cell receptor beta chains drawn from one sample of a study of T cell changes during pregnancy in multiple sclerosis. Data came from immunoSEQ multiplex PCR; TCRdb stores just in-frame clones and leaves some out. The repertoire has roughly 48,000 clones, almost 95% of them found once; the top ten carry about 0.94%. Here the sequenced sample was CD4+ T cells from peripheral blood mononuclear cells, taken in the second trimester of pregnancy. These receptors were taken from a female donor in good health, enrolled as a control in a pregnancy study. Both conserved end residues are part of each CDR3. The order of the fields is D gene, J gene, V gene, clone size, CDR3 protein, CDR3 DNA. The D gene is left open where the match is weak. A row's size may be missing; if present it is once, few, many or a size class.

TRBD1 | TRBJ1-5 | TRBV19 | - | CASRLGVGGTGVNQPQHF | TGTGCCAGTAGGTTAGGGGTAGGTGGGACAGGGGTTAATCAGCCCCAGCATTTT
TRBD2 | TRBJ2-1 | TRBV6-4 | - | CASSDSMTSWFF | TGTGCCAGCAGTGACTCGATGACTAGCTGGTTCTTC
- | TRBJ1-1 | TRBV28 | - | CASSTQVGYTMNTEAFF | TGTGCCAGCAGCACACAGGTGGGCTATACTATGAACACTGAAGCTTTCTTT
- | TRBJ2-3 | TRBV25-1 | - | CASRSGTRYTDTQYF | TGTGCCAGCCGCTCCGGGACTCGCTACACAGATACGCAGTATTTT
TRBD2 | TRBJ2-3 | TRBV25-1 | - | CASSDRTGGGTDTQYF | TGTGCCAGCAGTGACAGGACGGGGGGTGGCACAGATACGCAGTATTTT
- | TRBJ2-3 | TRBV27 | - | CASSSSRGRARSTDTQYF | TGTGCCAGCAGTTCATCGCGGGGACGAGCGCGAAGCACAGATACGCAGTATTTT
TRBD2 | TRBJ2-1 | TRBV7-9 | - | CASSMSGRGYNEQFF | TGTGCCAGCAGCATGAGCGGGAGAGGGTACAATGAGCAGTTCTTC
- | TRBJ2-7 | TRBV16 | - | CASSQFLIDTPSYEQYF | TGTGCCAGCAGCCAATTCTTGATAGACACCCCCTCCTACGAGCAGTACTTC
- | TRBJ1-2 | TRBV7-2 | - | CASRLDRNYGYTF | TGTGCCAGCAGATTAGACAGGAACTATGGCTACACCTTC
TRBD1 | TRBJ2-5 | TRBV4-2 | - | CASSQGQGQYF | TGTGCCAGCAGCCAAGGACAGGGCCAGTACTTC
- | TRBJ1-1 | TRBV10-3 | - | CATSQGHMNTEAFF | TGTGCCACCAGTCAGGGCCACATGAACACTGAAGCTTTCTTT
- | TRBJ2-5 | TRBV15 | - | CATSDRRWETQYF | TGTGCCACCAGCGACAGGCGATGGGAGACCCAGTACTTC
- | TRBJ2-7 | TRBV28 | - | CASSLSFGEQYF | TGTGCCAGCAGTTTGAGCTTCGGCGAGCAGTACTTC
TRBD1 | TRBJ2-5 | TRBV12-5 | - | CASVSTGGRETQYF | TGTGCTAGTGTCTCGACAGGGGGCCGGGAGACCCAGTACTTC
TRBD1 | TRBJ1-6 | TRBV4-3 | once | CASSQVGTGSSYNSPLHF | TGCGCCAGCAGCCAAGTTGGGACAGGTAGCTCCTATAATTCACCCCTCCACTTT
TRBD2 | TRBJ2-7 | TRBV7-6 | once | CASSLNRGASGGPYEQYF | TGTGCCAGCAGCTTAAATCGCGGAGCTAGCGGGGGACCCTACGAGCAGTACTTC
TRBD1 | TRBJ1-3 | TRBV6-1 | - | CASRVDRDSGNTIYF | TGTGCCAGCAGGGTAGACAGGGACTCTGGAAACACCATATATTTT
- | TRBJ1-2 | TRBV14 | once | CASSQVDTYGYTF | TGTGCCAGCAGCCAAGTGGACACTTATGGCTACACCTTC
TRBD1 | TRBJ1-4 | TRBV5-5 | once | CASSLMTGGEKLFF | TGTGCCAGCAGCCTTATGACAGGGGGGGAAAAACTGTTTTTT
TRBD1 | TRBJ2-1 | TRBV28 | - | CASSLQGARQFF | TGTGCCAGCAGTCTACAGGGGGCTCGGCAGTTCTTC
- | TRBJ2-3 | TRBV5-1 | - | CASSLAEFGTDTQYF | TGCGCCAGCAGCTTGGCTGAGTTCGGCACAGATACGCAGTATTTT
TRBD1 | TRBJ2-7 | TRBV29-1 | - | CSAGTGMTEQYF | TGCAGCGCCGGGACAGGGATGACCGAGCAGTACTTC
TRBD1 | TRBJ2-7 | TRBV19 | - | CASINTRDHRDRVSPTTYEQYF | TGTGCCAGTATCAACACGAGGGACCACCGGGACAGGGTTTCCCCGACAACCTACGAGCAGTACTTC
- | TRBJ1-4 | TRBV7-9 | - | CASSLVGGSEKLFF | TGTGCCAGCAGCTTAGTGGGGGGTTCGGAAAAACTGTTTTTT